This is a list of T cell receptor beta chains from one sample in a study of control samples from healthy donors and cancer patients. TCRdb's table, derived via immunoSEQ multiplex PCR, lists solely in-frame clones and lacks some. The top ten clones hold 5.5% to 8% of a sample with about 410,000 clones, 75% to 95% of them seen once. Sequencing was performed on PBMCs. Receptors were obtained from a man aged 35-49 years with head and neck cancer. The CDR3 runs from the conserved cysteine through the conserved F or W. Fields, in order: CDR3 protein, CDR3 DNA, clone size, V gene, J gene, D gene. A D gene is named only where the DNA matches it firmly. Clone size is given for some rows only: seen once, a few or many times, or a class if the clone is expanded.

cdr3_aa: CASSLGTGGSSLHF; cdr3_nt: TGTGCCAGCAGCCTCGGGACAGGGGGATCCTCCCTCCACTTT; clone_size: once; v_call: TRBV7-3; j_call: TRBJ1-6; d_call: TRBD1
cdr3_aa: CATKLFETGTYEQYF; cdr3_nt: TGTGCCACTAAGTTGTTCGAGACAGGGACCTACGAGCAGTACTTC; clone_size: .; v_call: TRBV6-5; j_call: TRBJ2-7; d_call: TRBD1
cdr3_aa: CASSQDRGGTESEQYF; cdr3_nt: TGTGCCAGCAGCCAAGATCGGGGCGGGACAGAGAGCGAGCAGTACTTC; clone_size: .; v_call: TRBV3-1/TRBV3-2; j_call: TRBJ2-7; d_call: .
cdr3_aa: CASSEWYRGGTEAFF; cdr3_nt: TGTGCCAGCAGTGAGTGGTACAGGGGAGGAACCGAAGCTTTCTTT; clone_size: .; v_call: TRBV6-1; j_call: TRBJ1-1; d_call: TRBD1
cdr3_aa: CASSQDSGGGNEQFF; cdr3_nt: TGTGCCAGCAGCCAAGACTCGGGAGGGGGCAATGAGCAGTTCTTC; clone_size: .; v_call: TRBV3-1/TRBV3-2; j_call: TRBJ2-1; d_call: TRBD2
cdr3_aa: CASSGTSGVSHEQYF; cdr3_nt: TGTGCCAGCAGTGGGACTAGCGGGGTCTCCCACGAGCAGTACTTC; clone_size: once; v_call: TRBV6-6; j_call: TRBJ2-7; d_call: TRBD2
cdr3_aa: CASSHRDGSYNEQFF; cdr3_nt: TGTGCCAGCTCACACCGGGACGGCTCCTACAATGAGCAGTTCTTC; clone_size: .; v_call: TRBV18; j_call: TRBJ2-1; d_call: .
cdr3_aa: CATSDGANYGYTF; cdr3_nt: TGTGCCACCAGCGATGGAGCGAACTATGGCTACACCTTC; clone_size: once; v_call: TRBV24-1; j_call: TRBJ1-2; d_call: .
cdr3_aa: CATSNPRDGWEQYF; cdr3_nt: TGTGCCACCAGCAACCCCCGGGACGGGTGGGAGCAGTACTTC; clone_size: .; v_call: TRBV15; j_call: TRBJ2-7; d_call: .
cdr3_aa: CASSVDANYGYTF; cdr3_nt: TGTGCCAGCAGCGTAGACGCTAACTATGGCTACACCTTC; clone_size: .; v_call: TRBV9; j_call: TRBJ1-2; d_call: .
cdr3_aa: CASSLQGPDEKAFF; cdr3_nt: TGTGCCAGCAGTTTACAGGGGCCAGACGAAAAAGCTTTCTTT; clone_size: once; v_call: TRBV28; j_call: TRBJ1-1; d_call: .
cdr3_aa: CAISEEGWETQYF; cdr3_nt: TGTGCCATCAGTGAAGAGGGTTGGGAGACCCAGTACTTC; clone_size: .; v_call: TRBV10-3; j_call: TRBJ2-5; d_call: .
cdr3_aa: CASSHGVIETQYF; cdr3_nt: TGTGCCAGCAGCCACGGGGTCATTGAGACCCAGTACTTC; clone_size: .; v_call: TRBV3-1/TRBV3-2; j_call: TRBJ2-5; d_call: .
cdr3_aa: CASSDSRDRAHSYNEQFF; cdr3_nt: TGCGCCAGCAGTGACTCCCGGGACAGGGCCCACTCCTACAATGAGCAGTTCTTC; clone_size: .; v_call: TRBV10-1; j_call: TRBJ2-1; d_call: TRBD1
cdr3_aa: CSASNPVSVKNIQYF; cdr3_nt: TGCAGTGCTAGTAACCCGGTATCGGTCAAAAACATTCAGTACTTC; clone_size: .; v_call: TRBV20-1; j_call: TRBJ2-4; d_call: .
cdr3_aa: CASSGALDTQYF; cdr3_nt: TGTGCCAGCAGTGGGGCCTTAGATACGCAGTATTTT; clone_size: .; v_call: TRBV2; j_call: TRBJ2-3; d_call: .
cdr3_aa: CASSPQGALISGNTIYF; cdr3_nt: TGTGCCAGCAGCCCCCAAGGCGCCCTCATCTCTGGAAACACCATATATTTT; clone_size: .; v_call: TRBV7-9; j_call: TRBJ1-3; d_call: .
cdr3_aa: CASSIQGARGDTQYF; cdr3_nt: TGCGCCAGCAGCATACAGGGGGCGCGAGGGGATACGCAGTATTTT; clone_size: .; v_call: TRBV5-1; j_call: TRBJ2-3; d_call: TRBD1
cdr3_aa: CASSSRDRGRQTGELFF; cdr3_nt: TGTGCCAGCAGCTCCCGGGACAGGGGGCGTCAAACCGGGGAGCTGTTTTTT; clone_size: .; v_call: TRBV5-8; j_call: TRBJ2-2; d_call: TRBD1
cdr3_aa: CASSEPPRGAYGYTF; cdr3_nt: TGTGCCAGCAGTGAACCCCCCAGGGGCGCTTATGGCTACACCTTC; clone_size: .; v_call: TRBV6-1; j_call: TRBJ1-2; d_call: .
cdr3_aa: CASRQGTSAGEQYF; cdr3_nt: TGTGCCAGCCGACAGGGGACTAGCGCGGGCGAGCAGTACTTC; clone_size: .; v_call: TRBV6-5; j_call: TRBJ2-7; d_call: TRBD2
cdr3_aa: CSVEEGVGIGNTIYF; cdr3_nt: TGCAGCGTTGAAGAGGGTGTCGGCATTGGAAACACCATATATTTT; clone_size: .; v_call: TRBV29-1; j_call: TRBJ1-3; d_call: .
cdr3_aa: CASSLGDTGELFF; cdr3_nt: TGTGCCAGCAGCTTAGGGGACACCGGGGAGCTGTTTTTT; clone_size: .; v_call: TRBV7-9; j_call: TRBJ2-2; d_call: .
cdr3_aa: CSVEFGTGGRGTDTQYF; cdr3_nt: TGCAGCGTTGAATTCGGGACAGGGGGCAGGGGCACAGATACGCAGTATTTT; clone_size: .; v_call: TRBV29-1; j_call: TRBJ2-3; d_call: TRBD1
cdr3_aa: CASSEGVGGRTEAFF; cdr3_nt: TGCGCCAGCAGTGAGGGTGTAGGGGGCAGGACTGAAGCTTTCTTT; clone_size: .; v_call: TRBV10-1; j_call: TRBJ1-1; d_call: TRBD1
cdr3_aa: CASSARGHGPTDTQYF; cdr3_nt: TGTGCCAGCAGCGCGCGGGGTCACGGGCCCACAGATACGCAGTATTTT; clone_size: .; v_call: TRBV5-6; j_call: TRBJ2-3; d_call: .
cdr3_aa: CASAKAVYTDTQYF; cdr3_nt: TGTGCCAGCGCGAAGGCGGTCTACACAGATACGCAGTATTTT; clone_size: .; v_call: TRBV7-3; j_call: TRBJ2-3; d_call: .
cdr3_aa: CASGLVTGAADTQYF; cdr3_nt: TGTGCTAGTGGTTTGGTGACAGGGGCGGCAGATACGCAGTATTTT; clone_size: .; v_call: TRBV12-5; j_call: TRBJ2-3; d_call: TRBD1
cdr3_aa: CAWSVLDVRSLYEQYF; cdr3_nt: TGTGCCTGGAGTGTACTAGATGTCCGAAGTCTCTACGAGCAGTACTTC; clone_size: .; v_call: TRBV30; j_call: TRBJ2-7; d_call: .